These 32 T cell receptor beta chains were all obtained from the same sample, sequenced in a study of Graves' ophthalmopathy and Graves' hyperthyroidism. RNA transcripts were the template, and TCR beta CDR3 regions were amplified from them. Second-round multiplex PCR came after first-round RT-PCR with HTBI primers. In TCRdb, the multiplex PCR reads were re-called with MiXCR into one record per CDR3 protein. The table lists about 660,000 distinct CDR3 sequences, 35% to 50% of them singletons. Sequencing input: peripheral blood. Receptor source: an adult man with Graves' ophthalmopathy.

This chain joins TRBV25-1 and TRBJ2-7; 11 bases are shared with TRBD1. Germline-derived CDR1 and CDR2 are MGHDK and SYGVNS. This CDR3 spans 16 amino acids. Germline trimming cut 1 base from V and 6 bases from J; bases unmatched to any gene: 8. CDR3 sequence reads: CASSESMGTGGREQYF. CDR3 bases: TGTGCCAGCAGTGAATCCATGGGGACAGGGGGTCGCGAGCAGTACTTC.

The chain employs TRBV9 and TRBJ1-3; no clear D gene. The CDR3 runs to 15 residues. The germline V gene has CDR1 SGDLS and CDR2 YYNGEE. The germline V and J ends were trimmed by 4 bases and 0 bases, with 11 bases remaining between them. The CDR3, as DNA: TGTGCCAGCAGCTTAAGTAGCGTCTCTGGAAACACCATATATTTT. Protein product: CASSLSSVSGNTIYF. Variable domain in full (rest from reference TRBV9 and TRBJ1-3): DSGVTQTPKHLITATGQRVTLRCSPRSGDLSVYWYQQSLDQGLQFLIQYYNGEERAKGNILERFSAQQFPDLHSELNLSSLELGDSALYFCASSLSSVSGNTIYFGEGSWLTVV.

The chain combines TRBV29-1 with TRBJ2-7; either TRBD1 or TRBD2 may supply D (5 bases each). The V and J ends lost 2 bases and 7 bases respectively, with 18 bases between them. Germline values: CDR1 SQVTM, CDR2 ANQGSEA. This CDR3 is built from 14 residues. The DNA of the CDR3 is TGCAGCGTTGAAAGAGGGATTGGGACCGGGGAGCAGTACTTC. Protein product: CSVERGIGTGEQYF.

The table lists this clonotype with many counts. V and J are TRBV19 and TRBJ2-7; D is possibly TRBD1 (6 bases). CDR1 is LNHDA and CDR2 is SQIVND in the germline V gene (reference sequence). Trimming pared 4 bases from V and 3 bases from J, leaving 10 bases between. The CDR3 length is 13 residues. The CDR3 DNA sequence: TGTGCCAGTAGTAGCGGACAGATCTACGAGCAGTACTTC. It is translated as CASSSGQIYEQYF.

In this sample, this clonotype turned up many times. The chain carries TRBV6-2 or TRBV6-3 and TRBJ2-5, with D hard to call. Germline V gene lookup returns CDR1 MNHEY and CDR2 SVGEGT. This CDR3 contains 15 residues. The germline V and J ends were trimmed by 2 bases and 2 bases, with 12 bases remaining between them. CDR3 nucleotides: TGTGCCAGCAGTTACGGTTTGGTCAGTCAAGAGACCCAGTACTTC. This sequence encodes CASSYGLVSQETQYF.

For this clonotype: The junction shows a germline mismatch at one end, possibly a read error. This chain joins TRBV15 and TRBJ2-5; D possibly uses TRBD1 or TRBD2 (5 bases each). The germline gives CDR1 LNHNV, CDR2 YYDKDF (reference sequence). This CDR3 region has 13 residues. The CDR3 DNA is TGTGCCAGCAGCTTCGGGGCAAAAGAGACCCAGTACTTC. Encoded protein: CASSFGAKETQYF.

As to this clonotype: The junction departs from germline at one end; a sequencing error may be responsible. This CDR3 reads CASSLDSGGELLF. The CDR3 DNA follows: TGTGCCAGCAGCTTAGACTCGGGGGGGGAGCTGCTTTTT. The rearrangement uses TRBV7-9 and TRBJ2-2, with 8 bases aligning to TRBD2. Per germline, CDR1 SEHNR and CDR2 FQNEAQ (reference sequence). CDR3 length: 13 residues.

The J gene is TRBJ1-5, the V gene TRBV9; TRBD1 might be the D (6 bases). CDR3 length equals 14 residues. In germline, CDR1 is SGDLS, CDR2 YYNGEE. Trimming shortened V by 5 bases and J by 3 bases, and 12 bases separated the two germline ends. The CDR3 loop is CASSGRGANQPQHF. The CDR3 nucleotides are TGTGCCAGCAGTGGACGGGGGGCCAATCAGCCCCAGCATTTT.

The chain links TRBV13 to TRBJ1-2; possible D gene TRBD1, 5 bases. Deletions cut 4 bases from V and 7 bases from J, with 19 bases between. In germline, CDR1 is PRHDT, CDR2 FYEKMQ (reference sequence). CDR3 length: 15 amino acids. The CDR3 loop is CASSSIIRDLSGYTF. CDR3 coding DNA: TGTGCCAGCAGCTCCATTATCAGGGATCTCAGTGGCTACACCTTC.

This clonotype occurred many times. CDR3 protein: CATSDFGGSGANVLTF. The CDR3 DNA reads as TGTGCCACCAGTGATTTTGGAGGTTCTGGGGCCAACGTCCTGACTTTC. V usage is TRBV24-1 and J usage is TRBJ2-6; maybe TRBD2 (5 bases). The CDR3 spans 16 residues. The germline V gene has CDR1 KGHDR and CDR2 SFDVKD. The V gene lost 1 base and the J gene lost 1 base, with 7 bases spanning the gap.

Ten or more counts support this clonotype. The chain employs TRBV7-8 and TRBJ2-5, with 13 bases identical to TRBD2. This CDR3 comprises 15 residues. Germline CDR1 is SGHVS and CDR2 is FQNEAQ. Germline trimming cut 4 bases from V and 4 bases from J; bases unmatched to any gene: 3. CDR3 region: CASSSGTSGVETQYF. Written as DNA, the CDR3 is TGTGCCAGCAGCTCCGGGACTAGCGGGGTAGAGACCCAGTACTTC.

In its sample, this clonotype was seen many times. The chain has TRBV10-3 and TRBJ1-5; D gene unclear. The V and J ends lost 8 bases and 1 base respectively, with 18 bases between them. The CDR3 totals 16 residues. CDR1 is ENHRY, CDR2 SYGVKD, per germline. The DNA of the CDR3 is TGTGCCATCGGCGATCGGGGAGGACCAAGCAATCAGCCCCAGCATTTT. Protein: CAIGDRGGPSNQPQHF.

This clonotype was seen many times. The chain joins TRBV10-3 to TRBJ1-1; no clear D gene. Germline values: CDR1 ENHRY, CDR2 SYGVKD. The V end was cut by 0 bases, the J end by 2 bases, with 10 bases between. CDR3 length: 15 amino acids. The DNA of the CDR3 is TGTGCCATCAGTGAGTCTTTTGCCCTCAACACTGAAGCTTTCTTT. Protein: CAISESFALNTEAFF.

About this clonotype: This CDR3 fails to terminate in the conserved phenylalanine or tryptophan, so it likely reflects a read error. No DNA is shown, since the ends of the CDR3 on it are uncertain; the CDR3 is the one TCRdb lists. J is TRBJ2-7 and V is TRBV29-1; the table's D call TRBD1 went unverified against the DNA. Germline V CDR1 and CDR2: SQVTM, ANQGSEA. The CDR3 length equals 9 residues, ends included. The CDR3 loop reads CSVQGQGLI.

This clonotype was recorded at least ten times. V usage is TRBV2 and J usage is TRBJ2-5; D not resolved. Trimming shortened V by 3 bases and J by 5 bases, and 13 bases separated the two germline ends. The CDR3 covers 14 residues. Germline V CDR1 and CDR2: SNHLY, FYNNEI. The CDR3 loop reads CASSDPSSGETQYF. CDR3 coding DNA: TGTGCCAGCAGTGACCCGTCCTCCGGGGAGACCCAGTACTTC.

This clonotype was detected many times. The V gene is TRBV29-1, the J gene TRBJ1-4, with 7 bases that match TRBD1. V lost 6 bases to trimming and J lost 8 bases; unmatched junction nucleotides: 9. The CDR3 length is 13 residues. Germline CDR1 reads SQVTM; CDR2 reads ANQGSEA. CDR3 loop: CSVVGQVGEKLFF. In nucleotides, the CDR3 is TGCAGCGTCGTAGGACAGGTCGGCGAAAAACTGTTTTTT.

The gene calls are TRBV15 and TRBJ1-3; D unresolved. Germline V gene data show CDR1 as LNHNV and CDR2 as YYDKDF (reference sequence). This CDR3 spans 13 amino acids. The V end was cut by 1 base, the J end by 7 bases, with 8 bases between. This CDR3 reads CATSRGAVNTIYF. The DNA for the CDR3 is TGTGCCACCAGCAGAGGGGCGGTGAACACCATATATTTT.

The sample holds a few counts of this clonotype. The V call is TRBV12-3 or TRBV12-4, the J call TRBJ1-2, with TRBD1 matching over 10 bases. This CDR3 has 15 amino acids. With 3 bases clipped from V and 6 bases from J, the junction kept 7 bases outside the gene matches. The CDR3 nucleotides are TGTGCCAGCAGTTTCAATGCCGGGACAGGGGATGGCTACACCTTC. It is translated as CASSFNAGTGDGYTF.

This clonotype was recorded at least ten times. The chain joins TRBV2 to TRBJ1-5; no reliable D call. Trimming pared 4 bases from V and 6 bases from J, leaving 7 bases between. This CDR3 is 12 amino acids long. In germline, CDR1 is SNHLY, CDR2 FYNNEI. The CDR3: CASSGRPQPQHF. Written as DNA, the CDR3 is TGTGCCAGCAGTGGCAGGCCTCAGCCCCAGCATTTT.

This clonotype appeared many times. CDR3 in DNA: TGTGCCAGCAGCCTGGACAGCCAGAATGAAAAACTGTTTTTT. Translation: CASSLDSQNEKLFF. V is TRBV7-9 and J is TRBJ1-4; D might be TRBD1 (6 bases). Trimming removed 5 bases at V and 5 bases at J, with 12 bases between. This CDR3 spans 14 amino acids. Germline V lookup: CDR1 SEHNR, CDR2 FQNEAQ (reference sequence). Drawing the rest from reference TRBV7-9 and TRBJ1-4, the complete variable domain is DTGVSQNPRHKITKRGQNVTFRCDPISEHNRLYWYRQTLGQGPEFLTYFQNEAQLEKSRLLSDRFSAERPKGSFSTLEIQRTEQGDSAMYLCASSLDSQNEKLFFGSGTQLSVL.

As DNA, the CDR3 is TGTGCCAGCAGCTTAGCAGAGACTGAGAGGGAGCAGTACTTC. It is translated as CASSLAETEREQYF. This chain connects TRBV7-9 to TRBJ2-7; no definite D call. This CDR3 region has 14 residues. CDR1 is SEHNR and CDR2 is FQNEAQ in the germline V gene (reference sequence). V gave up 0 bases and J gave up 7 bases, with 13 bases separating them.

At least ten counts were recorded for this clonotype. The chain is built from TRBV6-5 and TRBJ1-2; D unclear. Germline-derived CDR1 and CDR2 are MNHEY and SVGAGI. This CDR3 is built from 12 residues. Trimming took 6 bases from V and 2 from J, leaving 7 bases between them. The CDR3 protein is CASSGVNYGYTF. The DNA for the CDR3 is TGTGCCAGCAGCGGGGTAAACTATGGCTACACCTTC.

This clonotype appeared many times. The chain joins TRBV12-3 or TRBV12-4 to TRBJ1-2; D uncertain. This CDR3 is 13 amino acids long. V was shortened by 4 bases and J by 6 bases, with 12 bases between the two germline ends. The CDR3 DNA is TGTGCCAGCAGTTACTCCGGGCCGGATGGCTACACCTTC. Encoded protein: CASSYSGPDGYTF.

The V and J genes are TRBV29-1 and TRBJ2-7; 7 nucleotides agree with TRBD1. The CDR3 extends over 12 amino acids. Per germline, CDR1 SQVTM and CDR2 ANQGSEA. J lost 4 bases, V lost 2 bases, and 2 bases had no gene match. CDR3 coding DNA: TGCAGCGTTGAAAAGGGGGCTTACGAGCAGTACTTC. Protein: CSVEKGAYEQYF.

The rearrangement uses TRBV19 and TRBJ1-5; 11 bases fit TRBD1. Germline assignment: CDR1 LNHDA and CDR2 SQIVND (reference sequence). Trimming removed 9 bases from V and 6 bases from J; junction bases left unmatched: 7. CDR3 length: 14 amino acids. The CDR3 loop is CASADRGRIQPQHF. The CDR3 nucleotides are TGTGCCAGCGCGGACAGGGGGCGCATTCAGCCCCAGCATTTT.

Here the CDR3 reads CASSLQGTHSSSYNEQFF. DNA of the CDR3: TGTGCCAGCAGCTTACAGGGGACCCATTCGAGCTCCTACAATGAGCAGTTCTTC. This chain links TRBV7-3 with TRBJ2-1; D is perhaps TRBD1 (6 bases). The CDR3 is 18 residues long. V was shortened by 2 bases and J by 0 bases, with 17 bases between the two germline ends. The germline V gene has CDR1 SGHTA and CDR2 FQGTGA.

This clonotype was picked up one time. In DNA, the CDR3 is TGTGCCAGCATGGCGAGGACAGCCCAAGAGACCCAGTACTTC. This codes for CASMARTAQETQYF. The J gene is TRBJ2-5, the V gene TRBV2, with a weak D call TRBD1 (6 bases). The CDR3 has 14 residues. Looked up from germline, CDR1 is SNHLY and CDR2 is FYNNEI. V was shortened by 7 bases and J by 1 base, with 13 bases between the two germline ends.

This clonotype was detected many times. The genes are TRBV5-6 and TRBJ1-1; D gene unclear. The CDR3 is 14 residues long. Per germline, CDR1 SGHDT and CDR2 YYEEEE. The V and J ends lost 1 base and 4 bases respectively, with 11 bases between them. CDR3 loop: CASSLLSASTEAFF. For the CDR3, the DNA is TGTGCCAGCAGCTTGTTGTCAGCGAGCACTGAAGCTTTCTTT.

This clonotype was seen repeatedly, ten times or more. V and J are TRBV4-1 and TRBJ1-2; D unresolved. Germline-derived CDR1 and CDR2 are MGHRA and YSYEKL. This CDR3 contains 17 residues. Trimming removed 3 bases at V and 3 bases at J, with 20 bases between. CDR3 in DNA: TGCGCCAGCAGCCATTCCCGCCTACGAATTGACGACTATGGCTACACCTTC. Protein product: CASSHSRLRIDDYGYTF.

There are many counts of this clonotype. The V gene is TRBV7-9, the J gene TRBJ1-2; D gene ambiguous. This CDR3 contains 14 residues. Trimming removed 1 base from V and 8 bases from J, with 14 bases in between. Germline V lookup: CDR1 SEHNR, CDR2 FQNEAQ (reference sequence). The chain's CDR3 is CASSLGQSASGYTF. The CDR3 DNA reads TGTGCCAGCAGCTTAGGGCAGAGCGCGAGCGGCTACACCTTC. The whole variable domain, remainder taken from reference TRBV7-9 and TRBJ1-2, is DTGVSQNPRHKITKRGQNVTFRCDPISEHNRLYWYRQTLGQGPEFLTYFQNEAQLEKSRLLSDRFSAERPKGSFSTLEIQRTEQGDSAMYLCASSLGQSASGYTFGSGTRLTVV.

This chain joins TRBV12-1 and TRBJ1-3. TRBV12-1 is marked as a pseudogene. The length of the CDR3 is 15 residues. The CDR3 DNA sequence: TGTGCCAGCAGCTTTGGGGGGACCTCTGGAAACACCATATATTTT. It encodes CASSFGGTSGNTIYF.

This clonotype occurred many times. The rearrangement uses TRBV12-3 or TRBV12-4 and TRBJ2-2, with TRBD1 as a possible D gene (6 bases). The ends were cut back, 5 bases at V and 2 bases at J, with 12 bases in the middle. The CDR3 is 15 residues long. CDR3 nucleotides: TGTGCCAGCAGTACTCGGACAGACAACACCGGGGAGCTGTTTTTT. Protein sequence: CASSTRTDNTGELFF.